The sequence of this T cell receptor beta chain was determined in a study of T cell responses to AZD1222 COVID-19 vaccine. A remark on this clone: Its target is not known.

TCRdb's table, derived via immunoSEQ multiplex PCR, lists solely in-frame clones and lacks some. The sample lists 79,000 or so clones, around three quarters occurring once. The CDR3 is 13 residues long. CDR1 is WSHSY, CDR2 SAAADI, per germline. The V end lost 0 bases, the J end lost 7 bases, and 4 bases lay between the germline ends. Regarding the study as a whole: Clonal diversity was possibly underestimated, and white British individuals and females predominated among donors. At baseline, seropositivity was found in only six or seven AZD1222 recipients. Across spike, vaccine-associated CD4 TCRs were found, dominant at 160-218 and 743-854. Among spike-specific TCRs, nearly half reportedly target unmutated variant regions.

This clonotype was obtained from an adult who received the MenACWY meningococcal vaccine as a control. The starting material was peripheral blood, obtained 28 days after the second dose of the MenACWY control vaccine. The rearrangement uses TRBV10-2 and TRBJ1-6; D is ambiguous. CDR3 bases: TGCGCCAGCAGTGAGTCGGAGAATTCACCCCTCCACTTT. Its translation: CASSESENSPLHF.